One T cell receptor beta chain is described in this entry. Authors' methods: Estimated nucleated cell counts came from reference gene primer amplification. TCRdb's copy holds only in-frame clones and misses some; the assay was immunoSEQ multiplex PCR. V, J and clone size are those of that table, while D and trimming were read from the DNA. Of some 150,000 clones listed, around 89% are singletons. Trimming cost V 3 bases and J 0 bases, with 3 bases left between them. The CDR3 sequence is 14 residues long. Looked up from germline, CDR1 is MNHEY and CDR2 is SMNVEV (reference sequence). The data originate from a study of blood T cell repertoires in COVID-19. At the level of the study: T cells, B-cell-depleted T cells, or PBMCs provided the cDNA or gDNA that served as material.

This sequence originates from a woman younger than 45 with acute COVID-19. J is TRBJ2-6 and V is TRBV27; D is unresolved. Sequencing was performed on PBMCs or T cells enriched from blood (not recorded which). CDR3 amino acids: CASSFLSGANVLTF. The CDR3 coding sequence is TGTGCCAGCAGTTTCCTCTCTGGGGCCAACGTCCTGACTTTC.